This TCR beta chain is from a study of T cell repertoires in cytomegalovirus infection. In the study overall: Matching HLA type, along with CMV infection, was indicated by public TCR beta signatures.

Many counts were recorded for this clonotype. Germline CDR1 reads SGHVS; CDR2 reads FQNEAQ. V lost 0 bases and J lost 2; bases outside the gene matches: 10. The length of the CDR3 is 17 residues. Via MiXCR, TCRdb re-called the reads, giving one row per CDR3 protein. The repertoire has about 440,000 distinct CDR3 sequences, roughly 30% of them found once; the top ten carry approximately 13%. The chain links TRBV7-8 to TRBJ2-7, with TRBD1 matching over 7 bases. This TCR was recovered from a human donor in good health (CMV status not recorded). Some clones in this sample may be carry-over from other donors' samples. Material for sequencing was PBMCs. CDR3 DNA sequence: TGTGCCAGCAGCTTAGCCATAGACAGGGTGACGCCCTACGAGCAGTACTTC. It encodes CASSLAIDRVTPYEQYF.